The sequence of this T cell receptor (beta chain) was determined in a study of blood T cell repertoires in COVID-19. Study at large: The origin of the acute and convalescent COVID-19 samples was the United States, Italy and Spain. PBMCs, B-cell-depleted T cells, or T cells were the source of the cDNA or gDNA that made up the material.

CDR3 length: 12 amino acids. From germline, CDR1 is SNHLY and CDR2 FYNNEI. The V end lost 4 bases, the J end lost 9 bases, and 10 bases lay between the germline ends. In the original processing: Quantification of nucleated cells was approximated via reference gene primer amplification. Repertoires were generated with immunoSEQ multiplex PCR, while TCRdb's copy carries only in-frame clones and drops some. D and trimming were read from the DNA, whereas the V and J calls and clone size are those reported in that table. The sample lists around 130,000 clones; around 83% were seen once. The sequencing input was peripheral blood. The source is a human donor in a cohort sampled during active COVID-19. This rearrangement joins TRBV2 to TRBJ2-4; D uncertain. The CDR3 loop reads CASSADSGIQYF. The CDR3 DNA sequence: TGTGCCAGCAGTGCTGACTCGGGCATTCAGTACTTC.